The source of this T cell receptor beta chain is a study of blood T cell repertoires in COVID-19. In the study's own analysis: Amplification of reference gene primers was used by the study to estimate nucleated cell counts. TCRdb's table, derived via immunoSEQ multiplex PCR, lists solely in-frame clones and lacks some. V and J calls and clone size come straight from that table; D and trimming were deduced from the DNA. Among roughly 200,000 clones listed, roughly 90% were seen once. The V gene lost 4 bases and the J gene lost 2 bases, with 12 bases spanning the gap. Germline V gene data show CDR1 as MRHNA and CDR2 as SNTAGT. The CDR3 length is 15 residues.

The chain links TRBV6-4 to TRBJ2-1, with D possibly matching TRBD2 (6 bases). The clonotype comes from a man aged 35-49 years with acute or convalescent COVID-19. Material: peripheral blood. The CDR3 spells CASSGASAAYNEQFF. The CDR3 DNA reads as TGTGCCAGCAGTGGAGCTAGCGCGGCCTACAATGAGCAGTTCTTC.